This T cell receptor beta chain was captured in a study of spatial heterogeneity in lung cancer. Sample time point: sample taken at primary tumor resection. In regard to this clonotype: Its cognate antigen is unknown. A much larger clone differs from this one at a single base, so this may be a read error.

V was pared by 7 bases and J by 8 bases, with 17 bases between. This CDR3 is 13 amino acids long. Per the germline V gene, CDR1 is LGHDT and CDR2 is YNNKEL (reference sequence). Each CDR3 protein is one row after TCRdb ran MiXCR on the 5' RACE reads. The data show 9,000 to 10,000 distinct CDR3 sequences, 6% to 6.5% seen once. Study-level results: Counts of expanded alpha and beta TCRs within tumors tracked the tumor nonsynonymous mutation count.

Specimen: lung tumor tissue, collected at surgery. The V gene is TRBV3-1, the J gene TRBJ1-1; D gene unclear. The sequence was obtained from a female donor with early-stage non-small cell lung cancer. The DNA for the CDR3 is TGTGCCAGCATGCGACGTGTGGCCGGCGAAGCTTTCTTT. This gives the protein CASMRRVAGEAFF.